The 28 T cell receptor beta chains in this list originate from one sample, sequenced in a study of T cell responses to AZD1222 COVID-19 vaccine. Produced via immunoSEQ multiplex PCR; TCRdb's table is partial and in-frame only. The sample contains 130,000 or so clones, 85% to 95% of which appear only once. The material sequenced was peripheral blood, taken on day 0 of AZD1222 vaccination. The receptors were gathered from an adult in good health.

The gene calls are TRBV2 and TRBJ2-6; D unclear. The CDR3 loop spans 16 amino acids. Germline CDR1 SNHLY, CDR2 FYNNEI. Trimming removed 6 bases at V and 0 bases at J, with 12 bases between. The CDR3 region is CASSRDGSSGANVLTF. CDR3 bases: TGTGCCAGCAGCCGCGACGGGTCCTCTGGGGCCAACGTCCTGACTTTC.

The V gene is TRBV13, the J gene TRBJ2-3; D may be TRBD1 (5 bases). The CDR3 is 14 residues long. The V gene's germline CDR1 is PRHDT and CDR2 FYEKMQ (reference sequence). Trimming took off 7 bases at V and 0 bases at J, with 11 bases between the two ends. The CDR3 DNA reads as TGTGCCAGCACCACCAGGGTCAGCACAGATACGCAGTATTTT. It is translated as CASTTRVSTDTQYF.

The rearrangement joins TRBV28 to TRBJ1-5, with 10 bases fitting TRBD1. Germline values: CDR1 MDHEN, CDR2 SYDVKM. Unmatched junction bases numbered 6, after V lost 5 bases and J lost 5 bases. The CDR3 totals 15 residues. The CDR3: CASSEHGTGDQPQHF. The DNA of the CDR3 is TGTGCCAGCAGTGAACACGGGACAGGGGATCAGCCCCAGCATTTT.

This clone was seen more than once but under ten times. This rearrangement joins TRBV5-8 to TRBJ2-1; D perhaps matches TRBD1 (5 bases). CDR3 length: 15 residues. The V gene's germline CDR1 is SGHTS and CDR2 YDEGEE. Trimming left V 2 bases short and J 3 bases short, with 12 bases between. The CDR3 DNA reads as TGTGCCAGCAGCTTTGAGCAGGGAAGCTACAATGAGCAGTTCTTC. Its translation is CASSFEQGSYNEQFF.

The rearrangement uses TRBV9 and TRBJ1-3; TRBD1 might be the D (5 bases). V lost 0 bases, J lost 9 bases, and 13 bases lay in between. The CDR3 sequence is 14 residues long. CDR1 and CDR2 (germline): SGDLS, YYNGEE. The CDR3 loop reads CASSVEGRGGTIYF. In nucleotides, the CDR3 is TGTGCCAGCAGCGTAGAGGGGCGCGGGGGCACCATATATTTT. Supplemented by reference TRBV9 and TRBJ1-3, the full variable domain reads DSGVTQTPKHLITATGQRVTLRCSPRSGDLSVYWYQQSLDQGLQFLIQYYNGEERAKGNILERFSAQQFPDLHSELNLSSLELGDSALYFCASSVEGRGGTIYFGEGSWLTVV.

V and J are TRBV2 and TRBJ1-1, with a weak D call TRBD1 (5 bases). The CDR3 is made up of 14 amino acids. V lost 7 bases and J lost 3, with 15 bases in between. Germline V gene data show CDR1 as SNHLY and CDR2 as FYNNEI. The chain's CDR3 is CASMGTRVYTEAFF. CDR3 nucleotides: TGTGCCAGCATGGGGACTAGGGTGTACACTGAAGCTTTCTTT. The entire variable domain, with the rest obtained from reference TRBV2 and TRBJ1-1, is as follows: EPEVTQTPSHQVTQMGQEVILRCVPISNHLYFYWYRQILGQKVEFLVSFYNNEISEKSEIFDDQFSVERPDGSNFTLKIRSTKLEDSAMYFCASMGTRVYTEAFFGQGTRLTVV.

This chain connects TRBV30 to TRBJ2-3; D is unclear. Trimming stripped 4 bases from V and 1 base from J, with 6 bases between. Germline assignment: CDR1 GTSNPN and CDR2 SVGIG (reference sequence). The CDR3 runs to 12 residues. The CDR3 DNA reads TGTGCCTGGATTGGGGGCACAGATACGCAGTATTTT. Translating it yields CAWIGGTDTQYF.

The chain carries TRBV5-1 and TRBJ2-5, with TRBD2 matching over 8 bases. V lost 2 bases and J lost 0; bases outside the gene matches: 9. Germline V gene data show CDR1 as SGHRS and CDR2 as YFSETQ. This CDR3 comprises 17 residues. The CDR3 spells CASSFSGLAGNQETQYF. CDR3 in DNA: TGCGCCAGCAGCTTTAGTGGGCTAGCGGGCAACCAAGAGACCCAGTACTTC.

The V gene is TRBV2, the J gene TRBJ1-5, with D hard to call. The V and J ends lost 2 bases and 2 bases respectively, with 7 bases between them. Per germline, CDR1 SNHLY and CDR2 FYNNEI. The CDR3 length is 14 residues. CDR3 coding DNA: TGTGCCAGCAGTGAAATGAACCGCAATCAGCCCCAGCATTTT. Translation gives CASSEMNRNQPQHF.

This clone was seen just once. The chain combines TRBV11-1 with TRBJ1-2; D is ambiguous. Germline V CDR1 and CDR2: SGHAT, FQDESV (reference sequence). CDR3 length: 12 residues. Trimming took 4 bases from V and 5 from J, leaving 8 bases between them. The CDR3 region is CASSSSRYGYTF. The CDR3 nucleotides read TGTGCCAGCAGCTCGTCACGGTATGGCTACACCTTC. Filled out from reference TRBV11-1 and TRBJ1-2, the complete variable domain reads EAEVAQSPRYKITEKSQAVAFWCDPISGHATLYWYRQILGQGPELLVQFQDESVVDDSQLPKDRFSAERLKGVDSTLKIQPAELGDSAMYLCASSSSRYGYTFGSGTRLTVV.

This rearrangement joins TRBV30 to TRBJ1-4; D gene unclear. Trimming took 2 bases from V and 0 from J, leaving 10 bases between them. The germline gives CDR1 GTSNPN, CDR2 SVGIG (reference sequence). This CDR3 has 15 amino acids. In nucleotides, the CDR3 is TGTGCCTGGAGTCCTAACAGAGCAACTAATGAAAAACTGTTTTTT. This gives the protein CAWSPNRATNEKLFF.

The gene calls are TRBV28 and TRBJ1-6; possibly TRBD1 for D (5 bases). The CDR3 sequence is 13 residues long. Germline loops: CDR1 MDHEN, CDR2 SYDVKM. Deletions cut 6 bases from V and 10 bases from J, with 13 bases between. This CDR3 is CASSPPGDSPLHF. The DNA for the CDR3 is TGTGCCAGCAGCCCACCGGGGGACTCACCCCTCCACTTT.

The gene calls are TRBV4-2 and TRBJ2-7, with D perhaps TRBD1 or TRBD2 (5 bases each). Germline V CDR1 and CDR2: LGHNA, YNFKEQ. V gave up 1 base and J gave up 6 bases, with 16 bases separating them. This CDR3 comprises 15 residues. The CDR3 sequence: CASSQASGPYAEQYF. For the CDR3, the DNA is TGTGCCAGCAGCCAAGCTTCGGGACCCTACGCCGAGCAGTACTTC.

The chain recombines TRBV28 with TRBJ1-2; 8 bases align to TRBD1. Losses at the gene ends were 6 bases for V and 2 bases for J; bases not matched to a gene: 5. The CDR3 extends over 14 amino acids. Germline V lookup: CDR1 MDHEN, CDR2 SYDVKM. CDR3 sequence (DNA): TGTGCCAGCAGGTGGCAGGGGGCGAACTATGGCTACACCTTC. This gives the protein CASRWQGANYGYTF.

This clone was recorded a few times. This rearrangement joins TRBV6-5 to TRBJ1-6, with D unresolved. This CDR3 contains 12 residues. CDR1 and CDR2 from the germline V gene are MNHEY and SVGAGI. The germline V and J ends were trimmed by 0 bases and 9 bases, with 3 bases remaining between them. The CDR3 DNA is TGTGCCAGCAGTTACTCGACTTCACCCCTCCACTTT. Residues: CASSYSTSPLHF.

This chain joins TRBV2 and TRBJ2-3; 9 nucleotides match TRBD1. CDR3 size: 15 residues. The V gene end was trimmed by 5 bases and the J gene end by 2 bases; junction bases not matched to a gene: 5. Germline V CDR1 and CDR2: SNHLY, FYNNEI. CDR3 protein: CASSRTGVSTDTQYF. CDR3 coding DNA: TGTGCCAGCAGTCGGACAGGGGTCTCCACAGATACGCAGTATTTT. Full variable domain (rest looked up from reference TRBV2 and TRBJ2-3): EPEVTQTPSHQVTQMGQEVILRCVPISNHLYFYWYRQILGQKVEFLVSFYNNEISEKSEIFDDQFSVERPDGSNFTLKIRSTKLEDSAMYFCASSRTGVSTDTQYFGPGTRLTVL.

The V call is TRBV11-2, the J call TRBJ2-1, with D perhaps given as TRBD1 or TRBD2 (5 bases each). The V gene lost 4 bases and the J gene lost 2 bases, with 9 bases spanning the gap. The germline V gene has CDR1 SGHAT and CDR2 FQNNGV. The CDR3 runs 14 residues. The DNA for the CDR3 is TGTGCCAGCAGCTCAGGGAGCACCTACAATGAGCAGTTCTTC. It yields the protein CASSSGSTYNEQFF. Filled out from reference TRBV11-2 and TRBJ2-1, the complete variable domain reads EAGVAQSPRYKIIEKRQSVAFWCNPISGHATLYWYQQILGQGPKLLIQFQNNGVVDDSQLPKDRFSAERLKGVDSTLKIQPAKLEDSAVYLCASSSGSTYNEQFFGPGTRLTVL.

V gene TRBV6-4 combines with J gene TRBJ2-1, with 12 bases fitting TRBD2. With 4 bases clipped from V and 3 bases from J, the junction kept 1 base outside the gene matches. The CDR3 runs 15 residues. The germline V gene has CDR1 MRHNA and CDR2 SNTAGT. CDR3 nucleotide sequence: TGTGCCAGCAGTGTACTAGCGGGAGGCTACAATGAGCAGTTCTTC. It is translated as CASSVLAGGYNEQFF.

The V call is TRBV5-4, the J call TRBJ2-2; 10 bases line up with TRBD1. The CDR3 length is 17 residues. V shed 4 bases, J shed 0 bases, and the junction held 6 bases outside the gene matches. CDR1 SGHNT and CDR2 YYREEE come from the germline V gene (reference sequence). CDR3 sequence reads: CASSGTTGGANTGELFF. The CDR3 nucleotides are TGTGCCAGCAGCGGAACGACAGGGGGCGCGAACACCGGGGAGCTGTTTTTT.

The chain uses TRBV29-1 and TRBJ2-3; D is ambiguous. The CDR3 sequence is 11 residues long. Germline V gives CDR1 SQVTM, CDR2 ANQGSEA. V lost 4 bases and J lost 5, with 7 bases in between. CDR3 loop: CSVGWVDTQYF. Here the CDR3 DNA reads TGCAGCGTTGGTTGGGTAGATACGCAGTATTTT.

This clone was counted once. CDR3 nucleotides: TGTGCCCACAGGGGCGCACCTCGGAACACTGAAGCTTTCTTT. It translates to CAHRGAPRNTEAFF. The genes are TRBV30 and TRBJ1-1, with 7 bases that match TRBD1. This CDR3 region has 14 residues. The germline V gene has CDR1 GTSNPN and CDR2 SVGIG (reference sequence). Losses at the gene ends were 8 bases for V and 1 base for J; bases not matched to a gene: 10.

The chain has TRBV5-1 and TRBJ1-1; 9 positions match TRBD1. Per germline, CDR1 SGHRS and CDR2 YFSETQ. Losses at the gene ends were 3 bases for V and 2 bases for J; bases not matched to a gene: 8. The CDR3 runs 16 residues. The CDR3 here is CASSSNRDRANTEAFF. Written as DNA, the CDR3 is TGCGCCAGCAGCTCGAATAGGGACAGGGCTAACACTGAAGCTTTCTTT.

The V call is TRBV12-3 or TRBV12-4, the J call TRBJ1-2; no firm D call. CDR3 length: 12 residues. V was clipped by 7 bases and J by 5 bases, with 11 bases between them. The CDR3 DNA is TGTGCCAGCACCATCGGGTCTTATGGCTACACCTTC. Its protein is CASTIGSYGYTF.

The rearrangement joins TRBV3-1 (or the pseudogene TRBV3-2) to TRBJ1-6; unclear D gene. The CDR3 is 15 residues long. The germline V gene encodes CDR1 LGHDT and CDR2 YNNKEL (reference sequence). The germline V and J ends were trimmed by 1 base and 7 bases, with 11 bases remaining between them. The CDR3 bases are TGTGCCAGCAGCCAAGGCGCGGGGAACAATTCACCCCTCCACTTT. Its protein is CASSQGAGNNSPLHF.

DNA of the CDR3: TGTGCCAGCAGCCAAGAAGGCCCTAGCGGGTGTACCTACGAGCAGTACTTC. Protein: CASSQEGPSGCTYEQYF. The gene calls are TRBV3-1 (or the pseudogene TRBV3-2) and TRBJ2-7; 8 bases are a match to TRBD2. J gave up 2 bases and V 0 bases, and 9 bases lay outside the gene matches. Germline values: CDR1 LGHDT, CDR2 YNNKEL (reference sequence). The CDR3 covers 17 residues.

This chain connects TRBV7-9 to TRBJ2-7, with TRBD2 identical over 16 bases. In germline, CDR1 is SEHNR, CDR2 FQNEAQ (reference sequence). The V segment lost 5 bases and the J segment 8 bases; nucleotides outside the gene matches: 6. This CDR3 comprises 15 residues. In DNA form, the CDR3 reads TGTGCCAGCAGCCCTCTGGGACTAGCGGGAGGGAAGCAGTACTTC. Its translation is CASSPLGLAGGKQYF.

V usage is TRBV19 and J usage is TRBJ1-2, with 9 bases identical to TRBD1. Losses at the gene ends were 1 base for V and 8 bases for J; bases not matched to a gene: 8. This CDR3 is 15 amino acids long. Germline V gene data show CDR1 as LNHDA and CDR2 as SQIVND (reference sequence). The CDR3 nucleotides read TGTGCCAGTAGTATAGGGGGGACAGGGTTCGGCGGCTACACCTTC. Its protein product is CASSIGGTGFGGYTF.

The count of this clone is one. The V call is TRBV11-2, the J call TRBJ1-5; the D is unclear. With 5 bases removed from V and 1 base from J, the gap between germline ends came to 9 bases. CDR3 size: 14 residues. Germline V gene lookup returns CDR1 SGHAT and CDR2 FQNNGV. In nucleotides, the CDR3 is TGTGCCAGCAGCCCGTTTGGGAGCAATCAGCCCCAGCATTTT. Translated, it gives CASSPFGSNQPQHF. Supplemented by reference TRBV11-2 and TRBJ1-5, the full variable domain reads EAGVAQSPRYKIIEKRQSVAFWCNPISGHATLYWYQQILGQGPKLLIQFQNNGVVDDSQLPKDRFSAERLKGVDSTLKIQPAKLEDSAVYLCASSPFGSNQPQHFGDGTRLSIL.